Following are 3 T cell receptor beta chains from one sample sequenced in a study of T cell clonotyping in hematopoietic cell transplantation. Measured with immunoSEQ multiplex PCR; TCRdb has only the in-frame clones, and not every one. The table shows about 5,100 clones, with about 34% occurring only once. Time point reported: recipient sample about 28 days before transplant, after cytoreduction. This specimen was peripheral blood mononuclear cells, taken before stem cell transplant. All receptors derive from a man between 45 and 60 years old with myelofibrosis. Some clones in this sample may be carry-over from other donors' samples.

This clone was picked up a small number of times. V is TRBV6-5 and J is TRBJ1-1, with D possibly being TRBD1 (5 bases). Germline CDR1 MNHEY, CDR2 SVGAGI. The CDR3 has 13 residues. Trimming cost V 8 bases and J 6 bases, with 16 bases left between them. In DNA form, the CDR3 reads TGTGCCAGCCGCCGTGGGACTAGGGCTGAAGCTTTCTTT. Protein: CASRRGTRAEAFF.

This clone was counted a single time. The chain links TRBV29-1 to TRBJ1-4, with a weak D call TRBD1 (6 bases). This CDR3 contains 14 residues. V was cut by 6 bases and J by 2 bases, with 13 bases left in between. The germline gives CDR1 SQVTM, CDR2 ANQGSEA. CDR3 DNA: TGCAGCGTAGATTCCAGGGGCACTAATGAAAAACTGTTTTTT. Protein product: CSVDSRGTNEKLFF.

J is TRBJ2-7 and V is TRBV6-1; the match to TRBD1 covers 7 bases. The CDR3 has 16 amino acids. Germline CDR1 MNHNS, CDR2 SASEGT. The V gene end was trimmed by 10 bases and the J gene end by 2 bases; junction bases not matched to a gene: 17. CDR3 residues: CATTEGTDALTYEQYF. DNA of the CDR3: TGTGCCACCACTGAGGGGACAGACGCTCTGACCTACGAGCAGTACTTC.